These T cell receptor beta chains were read from a single sample in a study of human T cells and chemical hapten exposure. TCRdb analysed the RACE reads with MiXCR anew, one entry per CDR3 protein. Of 60,000 to 90,000 distinct CDR3 sequences detected, 8.6% appear once; the ten largest clones hold 1.5% to 2%. Input material: whole blood. All receptors derive from a female donor in good health. Some clones in this sample may be carry-over from other donors' samples. The conserved cysteine and the conserved F or W are not part of the CDR3 here. A D gene is named only where the DNA matches it firmly. Rows give clone size only sometimes, using once, few, many, or a class for an expanded clone.

size: -
J: TRBJ1-5
V: TRBV7-8
D: -
CDR3: ASSFIMQPQH

size: -
J: TRBJ2-7
V: TRBV20-1
D: TRBD1
CDR3: SARDRTGLEEQY

size: few
J: TRBJ2-1
V: TRBV14
D: -
CDR3: ASSQDIWGRDEQF

size: many
J: TRBJ2-7
V: TRBV3-1
D: -
CDR3: ASSPTDSWDEQY

size: few
J: TRBJ2-4
V: TRBV14
D: -
CDR3: ASSQDGDPLELAKNIQY

size: many
J: TRBJ1-5
V: TRBV7-9
D: -
CDR3: ASSLEQYQPQH

size: many
J: TRBJ1-5
V: TRBV7-2
D: TRBD1
CDR3: ASSLEYFGGTGAYSNQPQH

size: -
J: TRBJ1-1
V: TRBV12-3/TRBV12-4
D: -
CDR3: ASSPQAGKHTEAF

size: many
J: TRBJ1-2
V: TRBV20-1
D: TRBD1
CDR3: SGRQGFVYGYT

size: -
J: TRBJ1-1
V: TRBV7-3
D: -
CDR3: ASSPQGGGTEAF

size: many
J: TRBJ1-2
V: TRBV27
D: -
CDR3: ASSFRGSPGYT

size: many
J: TRBJ1-1
V: TRBV12-3/TRBV12-4
D: -
CDR3: ASSFLENTEAF

size: many
J: TRBJ1-5
V: TRBV2
D: -
CDR3: ASRLTGPIQH

size: -
J: TRBJ2-1
V: TRBV9
D: -
CDR3: ASSSGVREQF

size: many
J: TRBJ2-7
V: TRBV6-2/TRBV6-3
D: TRBD2
CDR3: ASHHPGASGSYEQY

size: many
J: TRBJ1-5
V: TRBV16
D: -
CDR3: ASSQYRNQPQH

size: many
J: TRBJ1-1
V: TRBV7-2
D: -
CDR3: ASSLRGGGLNTEAF

size: many
J: TRBJ1-6
V: TRBV27
D: -
CDR3: ASSLYGRSGNSPLH

size: many
J: TRBJ1-3
V: TRBV23-1
D: -
CDR3: ASSQSVKTNLSGNTIY

size: -
J: TRBJ1-1
V: TRBV12-3/TRBV12-4
D: -
CDR3: ASSLTSTVNTEAF

size: -
J: TRBJ1-1
V: TRBV12-3/TRBV12-4
D: TRBD1
CDR3: ASIGQGPEAF

size: few
J: TRBJ1-6
V: TRBV28
D: TRBD1
CDR3: ASSFPAGQTNSPLH

size: -
J: TRBJ1-6
V: TRBV2
D: TRBD1
CDR3: ASRPRGLQESPLH

size: -
J: TRBJ1-2
V: TRBV15
D: -
CDR3: ATALQGNADYT

size: few
J: TRBJ1-3
V: TRBV7-9
D: -
CDR3: ASSRGAIGNTIY

size: few
J: TRBJ1-5
V: TRBV20-1
D: -
CDR3: SARVGGNSNQPQH

size: -
J: TRBJ2-2
V: TRBV12-3/TRBV12-4
D: TRBD2
CDR3: ASSLLLAGVNTGELF

size: many
J: TRBJ1-4
V: TRBV6-1
D: -
CDR3: ASSENEVGHEKLF

size: few
J: TRBJ1-5
V: TRBV12-3/TRBV12-4
D: -
CDR3: ASSSPSPRGYQPQH

size: many
J: TRBJ1-6
V: TRBV6-5
D: TRBD1
CDR3: ASREEAGGFGNSPLH

size: few
J: TRBJ2-2
V: TRBV27
D: -
CDR3: ASSLFGRLQNTGELF

size: -
J: TRBJ2-3
V: TRBV12-3/TRBV12-4
D: -
CDR3: ASSLLGLGTDTQY

size: few
J: TRBJ1-2
V: TRBV12-3/TRBV12-4
D: -
CDR3: ASSLGGIDRSYT

size: many
J: TRBJ2-3
V: TRBV12-3/TRBV12-4
D: TRBD1
CDR3: ASSYPDRGTQY

size: many
J: TRBJ1-5
V: TRBV10-3
D: -
CDR3: AISESAGDQPQH

size: -
J: TRBJ2-7
V: TRBV20-1
D: TRBD1
CDR3: SASVWDRVISFPYEQY

size: many
J: TRBJ2-2
V: TRBV10-1
D: -
CDR3: ASSVGQEKTGELF

size: -
J: TRBJ2-5
V: TRBV5-1
D: TRBD2
CDR3: ASSIQPTSAQETQY

size: many
J: TRBJ1-5
V: TRBV5-1
D: -
CDR3: ASSLGSNNQPQH

size: many
J: TRBJ2-3
V: TRBV5-1
D: -
CDR3: ASTGGMADTQY

size: few
J: TRBJ2-1
V: TRBV11-3
D: -
CDR3: ASSYTSNNEQF

size: many
J: TRBJ1-1
V: TRBV18
D: -
CDR3: ASSPLDSNTEAF

size: many
J: TRBJ2-4
V: TRBV7-2
D: -
CDR3: ASSLGSTKNIQY

size: many
J: TRBJ1-3
V: TRBV4-3
D: -
CDR3: ASSQDLRGPAPGNTIY

size: many
J: TRBJ2-7
V: TRBV4-1
D: TRBD2
CDR3: ASSLRLAGPYEQY

size: few
J: TRBJ1-1
V: TRBV6-5
D: -
CDR3: ASSYSSGTTEAF

size: -
J: TRBJ1-3
V: TRBV7-6
D: TRBD1
CDR3: ASSFEDRAGNTIY

size: many
J: TRBJ2-7
V: TRBV7-9
D: -
CDR3: ASSLAQGNEQY